One and the same sample provided the 18 T cell receptor beta chains below, sequenced in a study of T cell changes during pregnancy in multiple sclerosis. The method was immunoSEQ multiplex PCR; TCRdb's version includes in-frame clones alone and lacks a portion of them. Altogether 85,000 to 95,000 clones are present, 91% being singletons, with the ten largest covering over 1.5%. This material consisted of peripheral blood, taken after pregnancy. All receptors derive from a female donor in good health, enrolled as a control in a pregnancy study.

This chain joins TRBV9 and TRBJ2-7, with 8 bases aligning to TRBD1. The germline CDR1 and CDR2 sequences are SGDLS and YYNGEE. This CDR3 region has 15 residues. J was trimmed by 7 bases and V by 0 bases; bases with no gene match: 9. The CDR3 sequence: CASSVVGQALDEQYF. CDR3 DNA sequence: TGTGCCAGCAGCGTAGTGGGACAGGCCTTGGATGAGCAGTACTTC.

The V call is TRBV29-1, the J call TRBJ2-6; D call uncertain. The CDR3 consists of 13 residues. V was pared by 7 bases and J by 3 bases, with 10 bases between. CDR1 is SQVTM and CDR2 is ANQGSEA in the germline V gene. Here the CDR3 DNA reads TGCAGCGCTACCCCGTATGGGGCCAACGTCCTGACTTTC. Protein: CSATPYGANVLTF.

The CDR3 protein is CASSLPSTGELFF. The DNA for the CDR3 is TGTGCCAGCAGTTTACCCAGCACCGGGGAGCTGTTTTTT. The chain has TRBV27 and TRBJ2-2; D remains unclear. Between the trimmed V and J ends, which lost 2 bases and 4 bases, there was a span of 5 bases. Germline V gene lookup returns CDR1 MNHEY and CDR2 SMNVEV (reference sequence). This CDR3 is built from 13 residues.

A single count supports this clone. The J gene is TRBJ1-1, the V gene TRBV27; possible D gene TRBD1, 5 bases. CDR3 length: 16 amino acids. Trimming stripped 0 bases from V and 1 base from J, with 12 bases between. The V gene's germline CDR1 is MNHEY and CDR2 SMNVEV (reference sequence). The CDR3 loop reads CASSLSFSGGNTEAFF. The DNA for the CDR3 is TGTGCCAGCAGTTTATCCTTCTCGGGGGGGAACACTGAAGCTTTCTTT.

The rearrangement links TRBV4-3 to TRBJ2-3, with a tentative D call TRBD2 (6 bases). The CDR3 length is 16 residues. Per the germline V gene, CDR1 is LGHNA and CDR2 is YSLEER. V was clipped by 3 bases and J by 1 base, with 14 bases between them. The DNA of the CDR3 is TGCGCCAGCAGCCACGGGACTTCCCTCGGCACAGATACGCAGTATTTT. Its protein product is CASSHGTSLGTDTQYF.

The rearrangement uses TRBV5-1 and TRBJ1-1, with 7 bases lining up with TRBD1. Germline values: CDR1 SGHRS, CDR2 YFSETQ. V gave up 0 bases and J gave up 1 base; unmatched junction bases: 3. CDR3 length: 15 residues. This CDR3 is CASSLDRGGNTEAFF. The CDR3 DNA is TGCGCCAGCAGCTTGGACAGGGGTGGGAACACTGAAGCTTTCTTT. The full variable domain, completed using reference TRBV5-1 and TRBJ1-1, is KAGVTQTPRYLIKTRGQQVTLSCSPISGHRSVSWYQQTPGQGLQFLFEYFSETQRNKGNFPGRFSGRQFSNSRSEMNVSTLELGDSALYLCASSLDRGGNTEAFFGQGTRLTVV.

The chain couples TRBV18 to TRBJ1-2, with TRBD1 matching over 7 bases. Germline values: CDR1 KGHSH, CDR2 LQKENI. The CDR3 is 15 amino acids. Germline trimming cut 3 bases from V and 4 bases from J; bases unmatched to any gene: 8. This chain's CDR3 is CASSPRDSAIYGYTF. CDR3 coding DNA: TGTGCCAGCTCACCCCGGGACAGTGCCATCTATGGCTACACCTTC.

This clone was observed once. The rearrangement uses TRBV5-1 and TRBJ2-5; TRBD1 aligns across 7 bases. From germline, CDR1 is SGHRS and CDR2 YFSETQ. The CDR3 is made up of 14 amino acids. Trimming removed 4 bases from V and 5 bases from J; junction bases left unmatched: 8. The CDR3 region is CASSEPTGTETQYF. The CDR3 DNA sequence: TGCGCCAGCAGCGAACCGACAGGGACCGAGACCCAGTACTTC.

This sequence joins TRBV7-9 and TRBJ2-7; D gene ambiguous. The V gene lost 7 bases and the J gene lost 3 bases, with 13 bases spanning the gap. The CDR3 loop spans 13 amino acids. Germline CDR1 SEHNR, CDR2 FQNEAQ (reference sequence). This CDR3 is CASTPVADYEQYF. CDR3 sequence (DNA): TGTGCCAGCACCCCCGTGGCGGACTACGAGCAGTACTTC.

This chain joins TRBV7-9 and TRBJ1-2; no definite D call. Germline CDR1 is SEHNR and CDR2 is FQNEAQ (reference sequence). The CDR3 extends over 16 amino acids. V was pared by 2 bases and J by 5 bases, with 18 bases between. This CDR3 is CASSLSETAAAYGYTF. As DNA, the CDR3 is TGTGCCAGCAGCTTATCAGAGACGGCGGCTGCGTATGGCTACACCTTC.

The chain is built from TRBV9 and TRBJ2-7, with TRBD2 matching 8 bases. The CDR3 spans 14 residues. The germline gives CDR1 SGDLS, CDR2 YYNGEE. Unmatched junction bases numbered 6, after V lost 3 bases and J lost 4 bases. The CDR3 reads CASSGGSGAYEQYF. The CDR3 DNA sequence: TGTGCCAGCAGCGGGGGTAGCGGGGCATACGAGCAGTACTTC.

J is TRBJ1-1 and V is TRBV11-2; TRBD1 matches at 7 bases. CDR1 SGHAT and CDR2 FQNNGV come from the germline V gene. Trimming took 6 bases from V and 5 from J; bases not matched to a gene: 6. This CDR3 contains 13 residues. The CDR3 DNA follows: TGTGCCAGCAGGCAAACAGGGGTTACTGAAGCTTTCTTT. Its protein product is CASRQTGVTEAFF. The variable domain in full, completed from reference TRBV11-2 and TRBJ1-1, reads EAGVAQSPRYKIIEKRQSVAFWCNPISGHATLYWYQQILGQGPKLLIQFQNNGVVDDSQLPKDRFSAERLKGVDSTLKIQPAKLEDSAVYLCASRQTGVTEAFFGQGTRLTVV.

As regards this clone: Other DNA sequences of this sample code for an identical CDR3. The chain combines TRBV9 with TRBJ2-3; 7 positions agree with TRBD2. V shed 0 bases, J shed 3 bases, and the junction held 4 bases outside the gene matches. The CDR3 contains 15 residues. CDR1 SGDLS and CDR2 YYNGEE come from the germline V gene. CDR3 loop: CASSVGRGGTDTQYF. The CDR3 region has the DNA TGTGCCAGCAGCGTAGGTCGCGGGGGTACAGATACGCAGTATTTT.

This chain joins TRBV6-5 and TRBJ2-4; maybe TRBD2 (6 bases). In germline, CDR1 is MNHEY, CDR2 SVGAGI. The CDR3 loop spans 15 amino acids. Trimming pared 7 bases from V and 0 bases from J, leaving 13 bases between. This CDR3 is CASTSGGLAKNIQYF. The CDR3 DNA reads as TGTGCCAGCACCTCTGGAGGGCTAGCCAAAAACATTCAGTACTTC.

The gene calls are TRBV15 and TRBJ1-2; 10 bases agree with TRBD1. CDR3 length: 15 amino acids. Germline CDR1 LNHNV, CDR2 YYDKDF (reference sequence). With V trimmed by 0 bases and J by 7 bases, 5 bases remained unmatched. The CDR3 reads CATSRDGTGVLGYTF. CDR3 coding DNA: TGTGCCACCAGCAGAGATGGGACAGGGGTTCTTGGCTACACCTTC. The whole variable domain, remainder taken from reference TRBV15 and TRBJ1-2, is DAMVIQNPRYQVTQFGKPVTLSCSQTLNHNVMYWYQQKSSQAPKLLFHYYDKDFNNEADTPDNFQSRRPNTSFCFLDIRSPGLGDTAMYLCATSRDGTGVLGYTFGSGTRLTVV.

The chain carries TRBV4-1 and TRBJ1-4; 7 positions match TRBD1. This CDR3 is 16 amino acids long. The junction had 6 bases not matched to a gene; V was cut back by 0 bases and J by 5 bases. Germline V gives CDR1 MGHRA, CDR2 YSYEKL. Here the CDR3 reads CASSQESSRGNEKLFF. The CDR3 bases are TGCGCCAGCAGCCAAGAGTCGTCCAGGGGGAATGAAAAACTGTTTTTT.

The chain has TRBV7-2 and TRBJ2-3; the match to TRBD2 covers 9 bases. The CDR3 runs 16 residues. CDR1 and CDR2 from the germline V gene are SGHTA and FQGNSA. V trimming: 5 bases; J trimming: 7 bases; junction bases outside the gene matches: 13. Here the CDR3 reads CASSPAGGGAGYTQYF. The CDR3 coding sequence is TGTGCCAGCAGCCCCGCCGGCGGGGGGGCCGGATATACGCAGTATTTT.

The chain links TRBV19 to TRBJ2-3; 12 positions match TRBD2. Per germline, CDR1 LNHDA and CDR2 SQIVND (reference sequence). The CDR3 is 15 amino acids. Trimming removed 7 bases from V and 3 bases from J; junction bases left unmatched: 5. This CDR3 reads CASMPGLAGTDTQYF. The CDR3 coding sequence is TGTGCCAGTATGCCTGGACTAGCGGGGACAGATACGCAGTATTTT.